The 13 T cell receptor beta chains given below trace back to one sample, sequenced in a study of T-cell reconstitution after alpha-beta-depleted transplantation in children. Construction of the TCRbeta library involved unique molecular identifiers. TCRdb re-called the PCR reads with MiXCR, one entry per CDR3 protein. The table has around 480,000 distinct CDR3 sequences, approximately 29% seen once. Sequencing used PBMCs from the stem cell graft donor, obtained from the stem cell graft. These receptors all stem from a human donor who donated a stem cell graft to a child with aplastic anemia.

The chain uses TRBV18 and TRBJ2-1; TRBD2 agrees at 7 bases. Germline trimming cut 3 bases from V and 3 bases from J; bases unmatched to any gene: 14. The CDR3 loop spans 18 amino acids. Germline V gene data show CDR1 as KGHSH and CDR2 as LQKENI. Here the CDR3 reads CASSPAQVREFFYNEQFF. As DNA, the CDR3 is TGTGCCAGCTCACCCGCACAGGTGCGGGAGTTCTTCTACAATGAGCAGTTCTTC.

In its sample, this clonotype was seen many times. The V and J genes are TRBV12-3 or TRBV12-4 and TRBJ2-1; 7 bases are a match to TRBD2. The junction had 10 bases not matched to a gene; V was cut back by 3 bases and J by 8 bases. The CDR3 is made up of 15 amino acids. CDR3 sequence reads: CASSFLAGGWDEQFF. CDR3 nucleotide sequence: TGTGCCAGCAGTTTTTTAGCGGGCGGTTGGGATGAGCAGTTCTTC.

This sequence joins TRBV5-1 and TRBJ1-4; no reliable D call. Per germline, CDR1 SGHRS and CDR2 YFSETQ. Trimming left V 4 bases short and J 5 bases short, with 12 bases between. The CDR3 sequence is 14 residues long. CDR3 sequence reads: CASSDSGSNEKLFF. The CDR3 nucleotides are TGCGCCAGCAGCGATTCCGGGTCCAATGAAAAACTGTTTTTT.

Concerning this clonotype itself: The germline gene is not matched at one end of the junction; a read error may be the cause. J is TRBJ2-7 and V is TRBV18; 9 bases are shared with TRBD1. The CDR3 length is 15 residues. Germline CDR1 KGHSH, CDR2 LQKENI. The DNA of the CDR3 is TGTGCCAGCCCACCACGGGGGACAGGGATCTACGAGCAGTACTTC. Translating gives CASPPRGTGIYEQYF.

The CDR3, as DNA: TGTGCCAGCAGTTCGGCAGAGCATGGCTACACCTTC. This codes for CASSSAEHGYTF. The J gene is TRBJ1-2, the V gene TRBV6-5; D remains ambiguous. Between the trimmed V and J ends, which lost 4 bases and 6 bases, there was a span of 9 bases. The CDR3 loop spans 12 amino acids. Germline assignment: CDR1 MNHEY and CDR2 SVGAGI.

This clonotype was detected only a few times. V is TRBV27 and J is TRBJ1-1; D gene uncertain. Germline V lookup: CDR1 MNHEY, CDR2 SMNVEV (reference sequence). The CDR3 spans 13 residues. V was pared by 6 bases and J by 1 base, with 9 bases between. DNA of the CDR3: TGTGCCAGCAGCACCCTGGGGAACACTGAAGCTTTCTTT. Translated: CASSTLGNTEAFF.

V usage is TRBV20-1 and J usage is TRBJ2-7; no clear D gene. Germline V CDR1 and CDR2: DFQATT, SNEGSKA (reference sequence). The CDR3 contains 15 residues. The V end was cut by 0 bases, the J end by 0 bases, with 12 bases between. This chain's CDR3 is CSARDSQAASYEQYF. The CDR3 DNA is TGCAGTGCTAGAGATTCCCAAGCTGCCTCCTACGAGCAGTACTTC.

A few counts support this clonotype. The V call is TRBV7-9, the J call TRBJ2-5, with TRBD1 matching over 10 bases. J gave up 2 bases and V 5 bases, and 5 bases lay outside the gene matches. There are 15 residues in the CDR3. Germline CDR1 and CDR2: SEHNR and FQNEAQ (reference sequence). The CDR3 loop is CASSRVDRGQETQYF. DNA for the CDR3: TGTGCCAGCAGCCGGGTGGACAGGGGGCAAGAGACCCAGTACTTC.

Comments on this clonotype: Relative to the germline gene, one junction end is altered; a read error may explain this. The chain links TRBV20-1 to TRBJ2-7; D unresolved. In germline, CDR1 is DFQATT, CDR2 SNEGSKA (reference sequence). There are 11 residues in the CDR3. CDR3 residues: CSALHSYELYF. CDR3 DNA sequence: TGCAGTGCGCTACATTCCTACGAGCTGTACTTC.

The J gene is TRBJ1-1, the V gene TRBV7-9; no clear D gene. The CDR3 is 15 amino acids. Germline V CDR1 and CDR2: SEHNR, FQNEAQ (reference sequence). V lost 1 base, J lost 1 base, and 10 bases lay in between. The CDR3 sequence: CASSLGHTGNTEAFF. CDR3 coding DNA: TGTGCCAGCAGCTTAGGACATACGGGGAACACTGAAGCTTTCTTT.

Only one count was recorded for this clonotype. The J gene is TRBJ1-1, the V gene TRBV29-1, with 8 bases aligning to TRBD1. The CDR3 is made up of 14 amino acids. The V and J ends lost 4 bases and 0 bases, in that order; junction bases with no gene match: 4. CDR1 is SQVTM and CDR2 is ANQGSEA in the germline V gene. The CDR3 sequence: CSVGDRLMNTEAFF. The CDR3 DNA is TGCAGCGTTGGGGACAGGCTCATGAACACTGAAGCTTTCTTT.

The chain recombines TRBV6-2 or TRBV6-3 with TRBJ1-3; D is undetermined. Germline lookup yields CDR1 MNHEY and CDR2 SVGEGT. V lost 4 bases and J lost 0, with 10 bases in between. The CDR3 is 15 amino acids. CDR3: CASSFDGFSGNTIYF. CDR3 coding DNA: TGTGCCAGCAGTTTCGACGGGTTCTCTGGAAACACCATATATTTT.

The rearrangement uses TRBV29-1 and TRBJ2-4, with 8 bases lining up with TRBD2. The CDR3 spans 19 residues. Germline-derived CDR1 and CDR2 are SQVTM and ANQGSEA. V shed 7 bases, J shed 3 bases, and the junction held 23 bases outside the gene matches. The CDR3 bases are TGCAGCGCCGGGGGGGGCGTGGGTCCTAACTACCGACACAAAAACATTCAGTACTTC. It encodes CSAGGGVGPNYRHKNIQYF. The full variable domain, completed using reference TRBV29-1 and TRBJ2-4, is SAVISQKPSRDICQRGTSLTIQCQVDSQVTMMFWYRQQPGQSLTLIATANQGSEATYESGFVIDKFPISRPNLTFSTLTVSNMSPEDSSIYLCSAGGGVGPNYRHKNIQYFGAGTRLSVL.